The entry that follows covers one T cell receptor (beta chain) sequence. This clone has a single count. Its antigen is currently not known. Per-base qualities were not stored, and no clone one base away is much larger. The sample is drawn from a study of blood T cell repertoires in COVID-19 (TCRdb year 2020). As for the study more broadly: Recovered participants in ImmuneRACE Cohort 3 were defined as having two consecutive negative NP/OP PCR tests, clearance from a healthcare professional, or resolution of symptoms. The repertoires were released in a freely available public database meant as a resource for research on the immune response to SARS-CoV-2. The samples were drawn from the first 160 participants of the ongoing ImmuneRACE study and from 950 to 1,500 subjects provided by 6 global collaborators. The material from the prospective study consisted of cDNA or gDNA derived from T cells, B-cell-depleted T cells, or PBMCs. The sample metadata nearly always contained a de-identified subject ID, COVID-19 status, age in years and sex. Samples covering the acute and convalescent phases of COVID-19 were provided by collaborators in the United States, Italy and Spain. Where HLA class I and class II types were available, the types were taken from metadata supplied by the sample provider, not from assay-based typing. Subjects who had been exposed to COVID-19, were actively infected with it, or had recovered from it provided the deeply sampled blood TCRbeta repertoires that made up the dataset. Results the study describes overall, beyond this receptor: The amount of clinical and demographic metadata varied by source and participant and was provided uncurated.

TCRbeta CDR3 regions were amplified from genomic DNA by means of the immunoSEQ Assay, a bias-controlled multiplex PCR. As for the original processing: Within the assay, amplification of reference gene primers was used to estimate how many nucleated cells each sample contained. To quantify the absolute abundance of each unique TCRbeta CDR3 rearrangement, sequence reads were collapsed and filtered. For each sample, productive Simpson clonality was calculated by taking the square root of Simpson's diversity index across productive rearrangements. Entries here come from immuneACCESS through TCRdb and include only in-frame sequences with V and J called. Some clones fail to appear in such tables; in the studies checked, an unresolved V gene covers under half of the shortfall, and the cause of the remainder is unknown. The V and J calls and clone size are taken from that table; D and trimming were inferred from the DNA. This sample lists 400,000 or so clones; approximately 87% were detected once. Of the sample, about 2.1% is held by the ten largest clones.

Participants in the prospective study were aged roughly 18 to 100 years, lived in some 24 United States geographic areas, and enrolled through a virtual design. In the prospective study, cohorts were assigned on the basis of participant-reported clinical history obtained from a screening survey and a study questionnaire. Mobile phlebotomists in the prospective study collected whole blood, serum and a nasopharyngeal or oropharyngeal swab from every participant. Over an approximately 2-month period, participants in the prospective study had the option of providing additional blood draws and questionnaires. Prospective study blood samples were shipped either frozen or at room temperature before DNA extraction. The germline V gene encodes CDR1 KGHSH and CDR2 LQKENI. The CDR3 contains 14 residues, cysteine and phenylalanine counted. The entry retains the CDR3 DNA only, 42 bases that are in frame from base 1. Relative to germline, V is 5 bases shorter and J is 3 bases shorter, with 14 bases between their ends.

This receptor was taken from a man aged 35 to 55 in a cohort exposed to, infected with or recovered from COVID-19 (not recorded which). Sample: PBMCs or T cells enriched from blood (not recorded which). The chain is encoded by TRBV18 joined to TRBJ2-7, with a tentative D gene TRBD2 over 5 matching bases. The nucleotides are TGTGCCAGCTCATTGGGAGTAGGGAACTACGAGCAGTACTTC. It is translated as CASSLGVGNYEQYF.